These 4 T cell receptor beta chains originate from one sample sequenced in a study of blood T cell repertoires in COVID-19. The method was immunoSEQ multiplex PCR; TCRdb's version includes in-frame clones alone and lacks a portion of them. The sample lists about 240,000 clones; roughly four fifths were seen once. Material: peripheral blood. Every receptor here comes from a woman in her sixties with active or convalescent COVID-19.

J is TRBJ1-3 and V is TRBV11-2, with no clear D. CDR1 is SGHAT, CDR2 FQNNGV, per germline. Trimming shortened V by 6 bases and J by 0 bases, and 9 bases separated the two germline ends. CDR3 length equals 14 residues. The CDR3 loop is CASSPGYSGNTIYF. The CDR3, as DNA: TGTGCCAGCAGTCCGGGTTACTCTGGAAACACCATATATTTT.

The V gene is TRBV6-4, the J gene TRBJ2-2; possibly TRBD2 for D (5 bases). The germline CDR1 and CDR2 sequences are MRHNA and SNTAGT. V lost 4 bases and J lost 9, with 9 bases in between. The CDR3 totals 12 residues. The CDR3 DNA reads as TGTGCCAGCAGTGTGAGGGTCCGGGAGCTGTTTTTT. The encoded protein is CASSVRVRELFF.

This clone was observed a few times. The V call is TRBV5-8, the J call TRBJ1-2, with no clear D. This CDR3 is built from 12 residues. V was clipped by 1 base and J by 8 bases, with 9 bases between them. From germline, CDR1 is SGHTS and CDR2 YDEGEE. CDR3: CASSLLSGGYTF. CDR3 bases: TGTGCCAGCAGCTTGTTGTCGGGGGGCTACACCTTC.

The chain is built from TRBV9 and TRBJ2-5; 7 nucleotides match TRBD2. The junction had 9 bases not matched to a gene; V was cut back by 0 bases and J by 1 base. The germline CDR1 and CDR2 sequences are SGDLS and YYNGEE. This CDR3 has 17 residues. The CDR3 coding sequence is TGTGCCAGCAGCGTAGGGGTTAGCGGGCCCCCCCAAGAGACCCAGTACTTC. Encoded protein: CASSVGVSGPPQETQYF. Combining the CDR3 with reference TRBV9 and TRBJ2-5 gives the whole variable domain DSGVTQTPKHLITATGQRVTLRCSPRSGDLSVYWYQQSLDQGLQFLIQYYNGEERAKGNILERFSAQQFPDLHSELNLSSLELGDSALYFCASSVGVSGPPQETQYFGPGTRLLVL.